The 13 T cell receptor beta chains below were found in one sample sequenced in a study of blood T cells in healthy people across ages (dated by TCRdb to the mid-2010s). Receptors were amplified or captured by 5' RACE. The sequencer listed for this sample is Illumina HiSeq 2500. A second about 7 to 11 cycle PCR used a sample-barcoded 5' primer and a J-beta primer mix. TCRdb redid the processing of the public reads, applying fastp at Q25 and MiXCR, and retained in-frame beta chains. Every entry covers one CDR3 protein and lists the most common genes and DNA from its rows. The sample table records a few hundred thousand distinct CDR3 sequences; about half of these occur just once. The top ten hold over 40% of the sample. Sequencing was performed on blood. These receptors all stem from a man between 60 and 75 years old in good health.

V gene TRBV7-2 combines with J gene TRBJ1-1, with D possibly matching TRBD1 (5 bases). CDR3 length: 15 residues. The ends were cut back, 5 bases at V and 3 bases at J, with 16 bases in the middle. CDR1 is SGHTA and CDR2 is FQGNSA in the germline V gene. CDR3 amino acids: CASSPIGGIDTEAFF. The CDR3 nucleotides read TGTGCCAGCAGCCCTATCGGGGGTATTGACACTGAAGCTTTCTTT.

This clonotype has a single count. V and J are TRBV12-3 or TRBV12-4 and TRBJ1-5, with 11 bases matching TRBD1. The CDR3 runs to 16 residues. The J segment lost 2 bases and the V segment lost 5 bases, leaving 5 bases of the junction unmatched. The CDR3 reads CASSGQGAVGNQPQHF. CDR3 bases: TGTGCCAGCAGTGGACAGGGGGCTGTGGGCAATCAGCCCCAGCATTTT.

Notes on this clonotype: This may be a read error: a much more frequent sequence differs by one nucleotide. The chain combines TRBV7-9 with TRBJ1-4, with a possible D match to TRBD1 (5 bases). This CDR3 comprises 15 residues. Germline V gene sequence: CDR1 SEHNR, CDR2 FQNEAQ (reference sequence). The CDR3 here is CASSLGFRGNEKPFF. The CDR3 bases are TGTGCCAGCAGCTTAGGTTTCCGGGGGAATGAAAAACCGTTTTTT. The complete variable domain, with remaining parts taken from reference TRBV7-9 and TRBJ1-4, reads DTGVSQNPRHKITKRGQNVTFRCDPISEHNRLYWYRQTLGQGPEFLTYFQNEAQLEKSRLLSDRFSAERPKGSFSTLEIQRTEQGDSAMYLCASSLGFRGNEKPFFGSGTQLSVL.

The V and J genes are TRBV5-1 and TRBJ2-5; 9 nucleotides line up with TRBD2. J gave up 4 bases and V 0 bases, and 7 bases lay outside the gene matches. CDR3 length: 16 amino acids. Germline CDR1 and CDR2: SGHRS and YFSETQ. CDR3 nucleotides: TGCGCCAGCAGCTTGGGATCCGTTAGCGGGGGAGAGACCCAGTACTTC. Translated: CASSLGSVSGGETQYF.

CDR3 in amino acids: CASSEFRAGVYTF. The CDR3 region has the DNA TGTGCCAGCAGTGAATTCCGGGCGGGAGTCTACACCTTC. The chain carries TRBV6-1 and TRBJ1-2; D is unclear. The CDR3 loop spans 13 amino acids. Germline V gene data show CDR1 as MNHNS and CDR2 as SASEGT. Trimming stripped 2 bases from V and 10 bases from J, with 14 bases between.

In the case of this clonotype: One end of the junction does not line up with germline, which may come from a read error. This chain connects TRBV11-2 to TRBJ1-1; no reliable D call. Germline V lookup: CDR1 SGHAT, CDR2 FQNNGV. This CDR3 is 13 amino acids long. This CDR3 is CASSQREYTEAFF. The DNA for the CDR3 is TGTGCCAGCAGCCAAAGGGAATACACGGAAGCTTTCTTT.

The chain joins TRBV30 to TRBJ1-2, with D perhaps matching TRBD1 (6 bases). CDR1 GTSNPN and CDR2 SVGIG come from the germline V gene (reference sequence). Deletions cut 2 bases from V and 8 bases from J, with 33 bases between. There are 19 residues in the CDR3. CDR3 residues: CAWSLGFGSASGARGGYTF. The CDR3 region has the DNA TGTGCCTGGAGTCTTGGGTTTGGGTCGGCCTCAGGGGCGAGAGGGGGCTACACCTTC. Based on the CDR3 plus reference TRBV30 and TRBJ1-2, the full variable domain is SQTIHQWPATLVQPVGSPLSLECTVEGTSNPNLYWYRQAAGRGLQLLFYSVGIGQISSEVPQNLSASRPQDRQFILSSKKLLLSDSGFYLCAWSLGFGSASGARGGYTFGSGTRLTVV.

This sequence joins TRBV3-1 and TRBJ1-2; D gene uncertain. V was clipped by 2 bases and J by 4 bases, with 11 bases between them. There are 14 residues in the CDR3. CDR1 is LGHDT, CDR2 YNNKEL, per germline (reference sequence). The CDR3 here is CASSQFLRSYGYTF. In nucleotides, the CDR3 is TGTGCCAGCAGCCAATTCCTAAGGTCCTATGGCTACACCTTC.

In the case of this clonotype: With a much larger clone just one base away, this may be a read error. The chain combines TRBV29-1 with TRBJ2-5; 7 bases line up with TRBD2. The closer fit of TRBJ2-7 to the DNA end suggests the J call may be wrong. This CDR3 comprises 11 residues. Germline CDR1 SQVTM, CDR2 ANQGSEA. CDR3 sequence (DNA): TGCAGCGTTAGACTAGCACGCGAGCAGTACTTC. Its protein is CSVRLAREQYF.

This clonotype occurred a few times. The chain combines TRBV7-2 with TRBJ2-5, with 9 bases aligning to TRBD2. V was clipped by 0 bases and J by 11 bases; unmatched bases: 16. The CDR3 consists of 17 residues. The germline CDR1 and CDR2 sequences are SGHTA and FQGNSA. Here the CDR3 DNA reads TGTGCCAGCAGCTTAGCGAGGGGGCTAGCGGGATTCAATGAGCAGTACTTC. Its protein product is CASSLARGLAGFNEQYF.

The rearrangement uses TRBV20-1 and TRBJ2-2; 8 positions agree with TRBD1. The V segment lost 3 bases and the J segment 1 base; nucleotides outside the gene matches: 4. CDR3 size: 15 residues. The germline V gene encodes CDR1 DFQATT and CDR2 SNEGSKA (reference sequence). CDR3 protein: CSASPDRGNTGELFF. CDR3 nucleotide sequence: TGCAGTGCTAGTCCCGACAGGGGGAACACCGGGGAGCTGTTTTTT.

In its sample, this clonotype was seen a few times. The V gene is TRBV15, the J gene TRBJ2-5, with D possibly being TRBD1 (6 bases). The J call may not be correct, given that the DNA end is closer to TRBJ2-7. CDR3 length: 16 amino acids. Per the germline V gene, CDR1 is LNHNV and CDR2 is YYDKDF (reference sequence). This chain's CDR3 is CATSSIGEGTLYEQYF. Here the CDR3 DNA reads TGTGCCACCAGCTCAATCGGGGAAGGGACACTCTACGAGCAGTACTTC.

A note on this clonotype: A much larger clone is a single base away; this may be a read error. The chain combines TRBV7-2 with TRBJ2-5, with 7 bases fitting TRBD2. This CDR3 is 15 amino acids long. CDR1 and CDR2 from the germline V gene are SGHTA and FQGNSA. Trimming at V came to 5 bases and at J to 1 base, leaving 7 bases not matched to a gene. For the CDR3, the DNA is TGTGCCAGCAGCGTAGGCGGGAGACTCCAAGAGACCCAGTACTTC. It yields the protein CASSVGGRLQETQYF.